This T cell receptor beta chain emerged from a study of blood T cell repertoires in COVID-19. Overall study: The origin of the acute and convalescent COVID-19 samples was the United States, Italy and Spain.

Original methodology: Reference gene primers were amplified, and this amplification served to estimate nucleated cell counts. Profiled with immunoSEQ multiplex PCR; TCRdb holds only in-frame clones, not every one. Clone size and the V and J calls come from that table; the DNA yielded D and trimming. The repertoire holds roughly 38,000 clones, about 90% seen once, with more than 7% in the top ten. V was pared by 3 bases and J by 5 bases, with 14 bases between. Germline CDR1 reads MNHEY; CDR2 reads SMNVEV (reference sequence). This CDR3 has 14 amino acids. This chain links TRBV27 with TRBJ2-7; weak D call: TRBD1 (8 bases). The sample consisted of peripheral blood. The sequence was collected from a woman aged 70-85 years with acute or convalescent COVID-19. Here the CDR3 reads CASSLTTGGDEQYV. CDR3 DNA: TGTGCCAGCAGTTTGACTACAGGGGGGGACGAGCAGTACGTC.